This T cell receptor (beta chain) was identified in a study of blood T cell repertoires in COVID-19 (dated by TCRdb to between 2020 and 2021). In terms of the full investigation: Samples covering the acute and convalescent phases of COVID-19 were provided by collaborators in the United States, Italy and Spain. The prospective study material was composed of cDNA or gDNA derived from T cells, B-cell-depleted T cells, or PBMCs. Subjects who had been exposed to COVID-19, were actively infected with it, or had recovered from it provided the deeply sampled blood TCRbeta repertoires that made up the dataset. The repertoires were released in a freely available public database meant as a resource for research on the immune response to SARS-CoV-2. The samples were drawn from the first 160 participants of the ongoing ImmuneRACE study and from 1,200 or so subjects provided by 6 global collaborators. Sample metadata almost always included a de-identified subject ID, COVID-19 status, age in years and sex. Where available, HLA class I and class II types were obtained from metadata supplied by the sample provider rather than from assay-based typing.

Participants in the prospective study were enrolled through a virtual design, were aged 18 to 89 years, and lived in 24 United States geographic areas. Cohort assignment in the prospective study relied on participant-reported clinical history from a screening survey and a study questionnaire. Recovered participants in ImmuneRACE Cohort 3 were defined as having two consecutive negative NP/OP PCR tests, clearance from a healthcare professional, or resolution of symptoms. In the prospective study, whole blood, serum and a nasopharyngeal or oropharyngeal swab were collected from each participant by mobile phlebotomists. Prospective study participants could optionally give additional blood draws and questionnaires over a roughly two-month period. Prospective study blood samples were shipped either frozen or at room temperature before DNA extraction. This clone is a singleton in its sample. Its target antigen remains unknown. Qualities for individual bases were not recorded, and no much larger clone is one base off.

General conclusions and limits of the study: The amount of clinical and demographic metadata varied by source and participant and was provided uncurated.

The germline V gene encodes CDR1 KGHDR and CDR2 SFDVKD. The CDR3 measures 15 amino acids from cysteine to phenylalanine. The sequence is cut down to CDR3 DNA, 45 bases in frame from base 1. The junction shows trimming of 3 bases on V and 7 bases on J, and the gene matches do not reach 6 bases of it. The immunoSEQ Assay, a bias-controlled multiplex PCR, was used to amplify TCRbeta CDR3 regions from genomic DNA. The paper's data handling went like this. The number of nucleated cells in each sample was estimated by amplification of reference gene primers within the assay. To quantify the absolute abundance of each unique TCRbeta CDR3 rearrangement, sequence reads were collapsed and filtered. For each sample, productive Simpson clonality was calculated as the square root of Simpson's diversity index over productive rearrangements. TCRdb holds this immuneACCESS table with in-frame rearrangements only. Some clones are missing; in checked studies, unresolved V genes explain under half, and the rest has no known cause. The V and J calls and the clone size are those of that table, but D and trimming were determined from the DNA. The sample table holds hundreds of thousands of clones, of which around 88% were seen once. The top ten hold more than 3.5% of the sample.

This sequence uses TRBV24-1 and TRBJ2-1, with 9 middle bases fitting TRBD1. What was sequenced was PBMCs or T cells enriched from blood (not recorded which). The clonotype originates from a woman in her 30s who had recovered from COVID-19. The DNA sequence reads TGTGCCACCAGTGATCCCGGGACAGGGAGAAATGAGCAGTTCTTC. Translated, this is CATSDPGTGRNEQFF.